The 7 T cell receptor beta chains below come from one sample, sequenced in a study of T-cell reconstitution after alpha-beta-depleted transplantation in children. Preparation of the TCRbeta library was carried out with unique molecular identifiers. TCRdb recomputed calls from the PCR reads with MiXCR, one row per CDR3 protein. Counted here are 600,000 or so distinct CDR3 sequences, approximately 22% occurring once; the ten biggest clones make up around 14%. Sequenced material: PBMCs, mostly from graft donor cells, taken 360 days after TCRalphabeta/CD19-depleted stem cell transplant. The receptors come from a boy younger than two who had a stem cell transplant for acute myeloid leukemia, so the T cells may come from the graft donor.

This clonotype was seen once. V usage is TRBV7-8 and J usage is TRBJ2-5; weak D call: TRBD2 (5 bases). Germline CDR1 SGHVS, CDR2 FQNEAQ. The V gene lost 2 bases and the J gene lost 3 bases, with 19 bases spanning the gap. CDR3 size: 17 residues. The CDR3 protein is CASSLRKLGIVKETQYF. DNA of the CDR3: TGTGCCAGCAGCTTAAGGAAACTCGGGATTGTCAAAGAGACCCAGTACTTC. The variable domain in full, completed from reference TRBV7-8 and TRBJ2-5, reads GAGVSQSPRYKVAKRGQDVALRCDPISGHVSLFWYQQALGQGPEFLTYFQNEAQLDKSGLPSDRFFAERPEGSVSTLKIQRTQQEDSAVYLCASSLRKLGIVKETQYFGPGTRLLVL.

The rearrangement links TRBV7-9 to TRBJ1-4; unclear D gene. CDR3 length: 13 residues. The germline gives CDR1 SEHNR, CDR2 FQNEAQ (reference sequence). The V gene lost 5 bases and the J gene lost 6 bases, with 10 bases spanning the gap. CDR3 bases: TGTGCCAGCAGCCCCTCGGGCGATGAAAAACTGTTTTTT. It encodes CASSPSGDEKLFF.

This clonotype was counted at least ten times. The chain combines TRBV3-1 with TRBJ2-3, with 10 positions matching TRBD1. Germline trimming cut 4 bases from V and 2 bases from J; bases unmatched to any gene: 6. The CDR3 has 16 residues. Germline-derived CDR1 and CDR2 are LGHDT and YNNKEL (reference sequence). The CDR3 bases are TGTGCCAGCAGCCCACGACAGGGGGCGAACACAGATACGCAGTATTTT. Amino acid sequence: CASSPRQGANTDTQYF.

The gene calls are TRBV9 and TRBJ2-1, with 9 nucleotides matching TRBD2. This CDR3 spans 18 amino acids. V gave up 0 bases and J gave up 8 bases; unmatched junction bases: 15. The germline gives CDR1 SGDLS, CDR2 YYNGEE. The CDR3 DNA sequence: TGTGCCAGCAGCGTAGCCCCCCTAGCGCGGGGGGGCTATCATGAGCAGTTCTTC. Its translation: CASSVAPLARGGYHEQFF.

This clonotype was detected a few times. The junction and the germline gene differ at one end; a read error may be behind it. The chain is built from TRBV20-1 and TRBJ2-1, with D uncertain. The length of the CDR3 is 13 residues. From germline, CDR1 is DFQATT and CDR2 SNEGSKA (reference sequence). Here the CDR3 DNA reads TGCAGTGCTAGAGACGGCTCCAACAATGAGCAGTTCTTC. Translated: CSARDGSNNEQFF.

The chain has TRBV12-3 or TRBV12-4 and TRBJ2-7, with 7 bases lining up with TRBD2. The junction had 8 bases not matched to a gene; V was cut back by 3 bases and J by 3 bases. This CDR3 region has 15 residues. CDR3 coding DNA: TGTGCCAGCAGTTTTGGGAGCGGGGCTTTCTACGAGCAGTACTTC. This encodes CASSFGSGAFYEQYF.

The CDR3 protein is CASSTRTGTGETQYF. The CDR3 DNA reads as TGCGCCAGCAGCACACGGACAGGGACGGGTGAGACCCAGTACTTC. This sequence joins TRBV5-1 and TRBJ2-5, with 8 nucleotides matching TRBD1. The junction had 10 bases not matched to a gene; V was cut back by 4 bases and J by 5 bases. Per germline, CDR1 SGHRS and CDR2 YFSETQ. The CDR3 is 15 amino acids. The full variable domain, its missing parts supplied by reference TRBV5-1 and TRBJ2-5, is KAGVTQTPRYLIKTRGQQVTLSCSPISGHRSVSWYQQTPGQGLQFLFEYFSETQRNKGNFPGRFSGRQFSNSRSEMNVSTLELGDSALYLCASSTRTGTGETQYFGPGTRLLVL.